These T cell receptor beta chains were read from a single sample in a study of blood T cell repertoires in COVID-19. Generated by immunoSEQ multiplex PCR, the TCRdb table keeps only in-frame clones and is missing some. The repertoire holds 130,000 or so clones, with roughly 84% as singletons. The specimen sequenced was peripheral blood. These receptors originate from a man between 60 and 75 years old with acute or convalescent COVID-19. The CDR3 runs from the conserved cysteine through the conserved F or W. A clone size is listed for some rows: how often the clone was seen (once, few, many), or a class if it is expanded.

clone_size: -
v_call: TRBV5-6
cdr3_aa: CASSLVGVGGTDTQYF

clone_size: -
v_call: TRBV6-5
cdr3_aa: CASSRGALANEQFF

clone_size: -
v_call: TRBV6-5
cdr3_aa: CASRPDREDGGYTF

clone_size: -
v_call: TRBV14
cdr3_aa: CASSQDNRVLETQYF

clone_size: -
v_call: TRBV27
cdr3_aa: CASSKLRGQGNQPQHF

clone_size: -
v_call: TRBV19
cdr3_aa: CASGTHSNQPQHF

clone_size: -
v_call: TRBV14
cdr3_aa: CASSQDLLAISTDTQYF

clone_size: -
v_call: TRBV13
cdr3_aa: CASSFTGGENYGYTF

clone_size: -
v_call: TRBV21-1
cdr3_aa: CASSKAFTRERTGELFF

clone_size: -
v_call: TRBV5-4
cdr3_aa: CASSSSGRASEQYF

clone_size: -
v_call: TRBV11-3
cdr3_aa: CASSPLAGSNEQFF

clone_size: -
v_call: TRBV6-6
cdr3_aa: CASSWTVTNTGELFF

clone_size: -
v_call: TRBV5-1
cdr3_aa: CASSLGSGGPYNEQFF

clone_size: few
v_call: TRBV27
cdr3_aa: CASSLGAAMNTEAFF

clone_size: -
v_call: TRBV27
cdr3_aa: CASSLLGQGNSPLHF

clone_size: -
v_call: TRBV5-1
cdr3_aa: CASSYLEGDTYEQYF

clone_size: -
v_call: TRBV7-6
cdr3_aa: CASSLGPLYEQYF

clone_size: -
v_call: TRBV28
cdr3_aa: CASSLIDSNYGYTF

clone_size: -
v_call: TRBV7-3
cdr3_aa: CASSSQAQETQYF

clone_size: -
v_call: TRBV29-1
cdr3_aa: CSGTGTGLGTEAFF

clone_size: -
v_call: TRBV7-2
cdr3_aa: CASSLRVGGFTGELFF

clone_size: -
v_call: TRBV7-2
cdr3_aa: CASSPDRGYGYTF

clone_size: once
v_call: TRBV6-6
cdr3_aa: CASSLAGTQYF

clone_size: -
v_call: TRBV6-5
cdr3_aa: CASSYLAENTEAFF

clone_size: -
v_call: TRBV5-4
cdr3_aa: CASSLAPQDRVGYGYTF

clone_size: once
v_call: TRBV15
cdr3_aa: CATSKGGAWEKLFF

clone_size: -
v_call: TRBV6-6
cdr3_aa: CASSRGADYGYTF

clone_size: -
v_call: TRBV5-4
cdr3_aa: CASSRDLAGGNEQFF

clone_size: -
v_call: TRBV6-5
cdr3_aa: CASSYGARGALHF

clone_size: -
v_call: TRBV5-1
cdr3_aa: CASRASGLFNEQFF

clone_size: -
v_call: TRBV9
cdr3_aa: CASSPPLSAEAFF

clone_size: -
v_call: TRBV6-2/TRBV6-3
cdr3_aa: CASSNRDSAGNQPQHF

clone_size: few
v_call: TRBV19
cdr3_aa: CASSLEGREDIQYF

clone_size: -
v_call: TRBV14
cdr3_aa: CASSRGTNEKLFF

clone_size: few
v_call: TRBV29-1
cdr3_aa: CSVAGSTYEQYF

clone_size: -
v_call: TRBV18
cdr3_aa: CASSLGLAATDTQYF

clone_size: -
v_call: TRBV7-3
cdr3_aa: CASSLSGGAIDTQYF